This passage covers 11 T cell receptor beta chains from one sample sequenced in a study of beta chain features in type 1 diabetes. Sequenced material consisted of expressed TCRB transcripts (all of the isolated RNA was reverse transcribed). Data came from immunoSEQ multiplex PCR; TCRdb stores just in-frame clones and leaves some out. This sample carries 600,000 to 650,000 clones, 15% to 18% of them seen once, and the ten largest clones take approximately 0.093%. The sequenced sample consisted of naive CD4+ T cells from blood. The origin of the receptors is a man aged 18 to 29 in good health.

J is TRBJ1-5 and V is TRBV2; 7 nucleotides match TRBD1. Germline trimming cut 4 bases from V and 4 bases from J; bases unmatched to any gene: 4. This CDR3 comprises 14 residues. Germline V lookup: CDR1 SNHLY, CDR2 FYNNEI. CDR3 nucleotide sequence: TGTGCCAGCAGTGTCAGGGGGGTAAATCAGCCCCAGCATTTT. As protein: CASSVRGVNQPQHF.

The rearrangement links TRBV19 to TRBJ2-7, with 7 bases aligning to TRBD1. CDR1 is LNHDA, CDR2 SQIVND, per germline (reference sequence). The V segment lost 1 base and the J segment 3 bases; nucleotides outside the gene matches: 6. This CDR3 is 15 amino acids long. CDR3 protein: CASSIATGQVYEQYF. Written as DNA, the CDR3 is TGTGCCAGTAGTATAGCGACTGGACAGGTCTACGAGCAGTACTTC.

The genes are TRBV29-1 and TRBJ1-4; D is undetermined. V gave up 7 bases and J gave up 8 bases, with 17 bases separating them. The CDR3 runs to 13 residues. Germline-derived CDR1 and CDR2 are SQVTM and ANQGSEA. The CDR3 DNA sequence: TGCAGCGCCAGACCGGACGAGAGAGAAAAACTGTTTTTT. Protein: CSARPDEREKLFF. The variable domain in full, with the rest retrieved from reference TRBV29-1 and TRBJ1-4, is SAVISQKPSRDICQRGTSLTIQCQVDSQVTMMFWYRQQPGQSLTLIATANQGSEATYESGFVIDKFPISRPNLTFSTLTVSNMSPEDSSIYLCSARPDEREKLFFGSGTQLSVL.

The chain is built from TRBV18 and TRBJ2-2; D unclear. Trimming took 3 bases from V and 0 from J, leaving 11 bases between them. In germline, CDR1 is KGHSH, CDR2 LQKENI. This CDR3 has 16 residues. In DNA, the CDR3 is TGTGCCAGCTCACCTTCGCTGCCGGCGAACACCGGGGAGCTGTTTTTT. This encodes CASSPSLPANTGELFF.

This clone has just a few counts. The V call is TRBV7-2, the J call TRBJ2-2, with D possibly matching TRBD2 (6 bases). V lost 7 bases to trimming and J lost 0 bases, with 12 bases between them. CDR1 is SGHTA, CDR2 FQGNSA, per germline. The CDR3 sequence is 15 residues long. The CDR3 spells CASNRDFTNTGELFF. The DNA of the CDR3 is TGTGCCAGCAATAGGGACTTCACGAACACCGGGGAGCTGTTTTTT. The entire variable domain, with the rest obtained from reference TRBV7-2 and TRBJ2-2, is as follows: GAGVSQSPSNKVTEKGKDVELRCDPISGHTALYWYRQSLGQGLEFLIYFQGNSAPDKSGLPSDRFSAERTGGSVSTLTIQRTQQEDSAVYLCASNRDFTNTGELFFGEGSRLTVL.

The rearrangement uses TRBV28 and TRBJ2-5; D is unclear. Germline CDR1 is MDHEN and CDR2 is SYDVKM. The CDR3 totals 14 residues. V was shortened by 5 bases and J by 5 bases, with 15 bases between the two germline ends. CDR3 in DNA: TGTGCCAGCAGTGCCCTTTCGGTAGTGGAGACCCAGTACTTC. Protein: CASSALSVVETQYF.

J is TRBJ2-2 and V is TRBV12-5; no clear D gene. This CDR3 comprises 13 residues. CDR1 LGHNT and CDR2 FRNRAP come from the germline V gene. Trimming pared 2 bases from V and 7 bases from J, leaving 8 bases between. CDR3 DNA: TGTGCTAGTGGTTTGTCCGGTGGCGGGGAGCTGTTTTTT. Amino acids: CASGLSGGGELFF.

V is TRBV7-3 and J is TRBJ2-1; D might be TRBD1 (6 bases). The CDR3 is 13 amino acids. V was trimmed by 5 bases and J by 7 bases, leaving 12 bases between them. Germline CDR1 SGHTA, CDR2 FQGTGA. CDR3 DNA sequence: TGTGCCAGCAGCCGGGACATAAGAAATGAGCAGTTCTTC. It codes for CASSRDIRNEQFF.

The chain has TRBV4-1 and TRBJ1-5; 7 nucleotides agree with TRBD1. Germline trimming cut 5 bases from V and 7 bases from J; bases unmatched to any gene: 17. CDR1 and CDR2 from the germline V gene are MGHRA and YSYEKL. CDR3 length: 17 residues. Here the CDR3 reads CASSFVTTGPFLQPQHF. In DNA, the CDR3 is TGCGCCAGCAGCTTCGTGACGACAGGGCCTTTCCTGCAGCCCCAGCATTTT.

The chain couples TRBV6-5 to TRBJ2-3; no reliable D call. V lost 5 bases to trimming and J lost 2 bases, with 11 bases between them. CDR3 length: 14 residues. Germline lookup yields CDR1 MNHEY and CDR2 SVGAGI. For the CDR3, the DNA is TGTGCCAGCAGTCAGTCGAGAACCACAGATACGCAGTATTTT. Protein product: CASSQSRTTDTQYF.

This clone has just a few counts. The CDR3 loop reads CASSLGPRRYQETQYF. In DNA, the CDR3 is TGTGCCAGCAGCTTAGGGCCGAGGCGGTACCAAGAGACCCAGTACTTC. J is TRBJ2-5 and V is TRBV7-8; D is undetermined. Germline V gene data show CDR1 as SGHVS and CDR2 as FQNEAQ. The CDR3 is 16 amino acids. V shed 1 base and J shed 0 bases, with 12 bases lying between them.